Reported below is one TCR beta chain. Authors' processing steps: Amplification with reference gene primers provided the estimates of nucleated cell counts. The data were produced by immunoSEQ multiplex PCR, yet TCRdb's version contains in-frame clones alone and is incomplete. That table furnishes V, J and clone size, whereas the DNA furnished D and trimming. The table includes 150,000 or so clones, more than 85% detected once. This sample was taken from a study of blood T cell repertoires in COVID-19. In the study overall: The study drew acute and convalescent COVID-19 samples from the United States, Italy and Spain. From T cells, B-cell-depleted T cells, or PBMCs came the material, which was cDNA or gDNA.

This CDR3 is built from 14 residues. With 4 bases removed from V and 5 bases from J, the gap between germline ends came to 14 bases. From germline, CDR1 is SGHAT and CDR2 FQNNGV. Sequenced input: peripheral blood. The chain combines TRBV11-2 with TRBJ1-1; maybe TRBD1 (6 bases). This clonotype was obtained from a man between 18 and 29 years old with acute or convalescent COVID-19. The CDR3 nucleotides are TGTGCCAGCAGCTCGCAGGGGCTGGGGACTGAAGCTTTCTTT. Amino acids: CASSSQGLGTEAFF.